Below, 12 T cell receptor beta chains from the same sample are listed, as sequenced in a study of control samples from healthy donors and cancer patients. Data came from immunoSEQ multiplex PCR; TCRdb stores just in-frame clones and leaves some out. Among 150,000 or so clones listed, 90% to 95% were seen once. The sample was blood. The receptors stem from a woman aged 40 to 50 in good health.

In its sample, this clone was seen once. V gene TRBV6-5 combines with J gene TRBJ1-6; D gene uncertain. Germline CDR1 reads MNHEY; CDR2 reads SVGAGI. V lost 6 bases, J lost 7 bases, and 16 bases lay in between. This CDR3 is 15 amino acids long. The CDR3: CASRGQSTSNSPLHF. DNA of the CDR3: TGTGCCAGCAGGGGTCAGAGTACGAGCAATTCACCCCTCCACTTT.

V is TRBV6-2 or TRBV6-3 and J is TRBJ1-2; D possibly corresponds to TRBD1 (6 bases). CDR1 and CDR2 (germline): MNHEY, SVGEGT. The CDR3 extends over 13 amino acids. V gave up 2 bases and J gave up 7 bases, with 11 bases separating them. This CDR3 reads CASSYAGASGYTF. As DNA, the CDR3 is TGTGCCAGCAGTTACGCAGGGGCGAGTGGCTACACCTTC.

The chain joins TRBV15 to TRBJ2-1; D not certain. This CDR3 has 17 amino acids. V shed 0 bases and J shed 4 bases, with 16 bases lying between them. CDR1 is LNHNV and CDR2 is YYDKDF in the germline V gene (reference sequence). Written as DNA, the CDR3 is TGTGCCACCAGCAGAGATCTACCCAAGGTAGATTACAATGAGCAGTTCTTC. Residues: CATSRDLPKVDYNEQFF.

This clone was counted a single time. V gene TRBV7-9 combines with J gene TRBJ1-2, with TRBD1 as a possible D gene (5 bases). The germline V gene has CDR1 SEHNR and CDR2 FQNEAQ (reference sequence). The CDR3 runs to 15 residues. V was trimmed by 5 bases and J by 4 bases, leaving 17 bases between them. CDR3 loop: CASSLGTPHFYGYTF. The CDR3 DNA is TGTGCCAGCAGCCTGGGGACCCCCCACTTCTATGGCTACACCTTC.

This sequence joins TRBV3-1 (or the pseudogene TRBV3-2) and TRBJ2-1; 11 bases are a match to TRBD2. Germline V lookup: CDR1 LGHDT, CDR2 YNNKEL (reference sequence). J lost 9 bases, V lost 3 bases, and 4 bases had no gene match. CDR3 length: 14 residues. CDR3 sequence (DNA): TGTGCCAGCAGCCAGCCGGGACTAGCGGTTGAGCAGTTCTTC. Amino acids: CASSQPGLAVEQFF.

The rearrangement links TRBV15 to TRBJ2-5, with TRBD2 matching over 9 bases. After removal of 1 base from V and 5 bases from J, the junction contained 8 bases not matched to a gene. The CDR3 is 16 amino acids. Per germline, CDR1 LNHNV and CDR2 YYDKDF (reference sequence). CDR3 residues: CATSRGLAEVLETQYF. CDR3 bases: TGTGCCACCAGCAGAGGACTAGCGGAGGTTTTGGAGACCCAGTACTTC.

The rearrangement uses TRBV13 and TRBJ1-5; D remains unclear. Germline V lookup: CDR1 PRHDT, CDR2 FYEKMQ (reference sequence). Trimming took 0 bases from V and 0 from J, leaving 6 bases between them. The CDR3 runs to 15 residues. The CDR3 loop reads CASSLGRGSNQPQHF. CDR3 in DNA: TGTGCCAGCAGCTTAGGGCGCGGTAGCAATCAGCCCCAGCATTTT.

CDR3 bases: TGCGCCAGCAGCTCAGGCGGTCAGAACACTGAAGCTTTCTTT. Protein product: CASSSGGQNTEAFF. The J gene is TRBJ1-1, the V gene TRBV5-1; unclear D gene. The V gene lost 3 bases and the J gene lost 1 base, with 10 bases spanning the gap. CDR1 is SGHRS and CDR2 is YFSETQ in the germline V gene. The CDR3 spans 14 residues.

This clone came up once. J is TRBJ1-3 and V is TRBV5-1; no reliable D call. Germline loops: CDR1 SGHRS, CDR2 YFSETQ. V was cut by 1 base and J by 2 bases, with 10 bases left in between. The CDR3 totals 15 residues. As DNA, the CDR3 is TGCGCCAGCAGCTTGTTGGGGATAGCTGGAAACACCATATATTTT. Its protein product is CASSLLGIAGNTIYF.

This clone was picked up one time. The chain links TRBV6-4 to TRBJ1-5; D not certain. Between the trimmed V and J ends, which lost 4 bases and 4 bases, there was a span of 8 bases. This CDR3 has 13 amino acids. Germline-derived CDR1 and CDR2 are MRHNA and SNTAGT. This CDR3 is CASSAEVNQPQHF. DNA for the CDR3: TGTGCCAGCAGTGCCGAAGTTAATCAGCCCCAGCATTTT.

The chain has TRBV7-6 and TRBJ2-6; TRBD1 matches 12 bases. Germline V gene lookup returns CDR1 SGHVS and CDR2 FNYEAQ. After removal of 4 bases from V and 4 bases from J, the junction contained 2 bases not matched to a gene. The CDR3 contains 16 residues. The CDR3 loop is CASSWDRGPGANVLTF. The DNA for the CDR3 is TGTGCCAGCAGCTGGGACAGGGGGCCAGGGGCCAACGTCCTGACTTTC.

The chain is built from TRBV7-3 and TRBJ2-3; D possibly corresponds to TRBD2 (6 bases). Deletions cut 0 bases from V and 0 bases from J, with 13 bases between. This CDR3 spans 17 amino acids. Germline V gene data show CDR1 as SGHTA and CDR2 as FQGTGA. This CDR3 reads CASSLTGGAYSTDTQYF. In DNA form, the CDR3 reads TGTGCCAGCAGCTTAACGGGGGGAGCTTATAGCACAGATACGCAGTATTTT.